This record covers a single T cell receptor (beta chain). No antigen is known for it. These data originate in a study of cytomegalovirus exposure and HLA in healthy donors. The study sampled nominally healthy donors, though unrecorded immune exposures were likely. V lost 1 base and J 4 bases, leaving 9 bases between the germline ends. The CDR3 loop spans 14 amino acids. Germline assignment: CDR1 MNHEY and CDR2 SMNVEV (reference sequence). This PCR relied on a set of 60 Vbeta primers and 13 Jbeta primers. Assay used: immunoSEQ multiplex PCR; TCRdb lists only in-frame clones, some missing. The sample includes some 150,000 clones, 70% to 80% seen only once; the top ten take 1.4%. General study findings and limits: Testing in vitro showed a few CMV-associated chains specific for CMV antigens. In an earlier analysis, in some 600 donors, most V segments appeared productive either ~90% or ~30% of the time. In all likelihood, a cluster of highly shared sequence variants was a sequencing artifact.

The sample taken for sequencing was PBMCs. The J gene is TRBJ2-3, the V gene TRBV27, with a weak D call TRBD2 (6 bases). The receptor was derived from a male donor in good health and CMV-seronegative. The CDR3 coding sequence is TGTGCCAGCAGTTTATGGGAGCGGGCAGATACGCAGTATTTT. This sequence encodes CASSLWERADTQYF.